These 8 T cell receptor beta chains originate from one sample sequenced in a study of identical twins. TCRdb re-analysed the 5' RACE reads in MiXCR, keeping a single row per CDR3 protein. The table shows 700,000 or so distinct CDR3 sequences, with 20% to 25% occurring only once. The data were also submitted as part of a second study, on T cells expressing NK-cell markers.

Sequencing was done on a sample of PBMCs. Receptors were obtained from a woman aged 18-30 years in good health.

This chain uses TRBV15 with TRBJ2-1; 12 nucleotides agree with TRBD1. The CDR3 has 19 amino acids. Trimming removed 3 bases from V and 8 bases from J; junction bases left unmatched: 17. The germline gives CDR1 LNHNV, CDR2 YYDKDF (reference sequence). The CDR3 DNA reads as TGTGCCACCAGCAGGCTCCCACCGGGACAGGGGGCGATCGTACATGAGCAGTTCTTC. Translating it yields CATSRLPPGQGAIVHEQFF.

This clonotype was found many times. The chain combines TRBV5-1 with TRBJ1-2; D is possibly TRBD1 (5 bases). Germline V gene data show CDR1 as SGHRS and CDR2 as YFSETQ. Trimming removed 0 bases from V and 0 bases from J, with 9 bases in between. The CDR3 consists of 15 residues. The DNA of the CDR3 is TGCGCCAGCAGCTTGGACGGGGCCACTAACTATGGCTACACCTTC. Translating it yields CASSLDGATNYGYTF.

This clonotype was observed a few times. V gene TRBV2 combines with J gene TRBJ2-1; D gene unclear. With 3 bases removed from V and 8 bases from J, the gap between germline ends came to 11 bases. The length of the CDR3 is 13 residues. Looked up from germline, CDR1 is SNHLY and CDR2 is FYNNEI. The CDR3 DNA sequence: TGTGCCAGCAGTGAGATGATCCGTTATGAGCAGTTCTTC. This sequence encodes CASSEMIRYEQFF. The complete variable domain, with remaining parts taken from reference TRBV2 and TRBJ2-1, reads EPEVTQTPSHQVTQMGQEVILRCVPISNHLYFYWYRQILGQKVEFLVSFYNNEISEKSEIFDDQFSVERPDGSNFTLKIRSTKLEDSAMYFCASSEMIRYEQFFGPGTRLTVL.

This chain uses TRBV27 with TRBJ1-5; D unclear. V shed 5 bases and J shed 3 bases, with 11 bases lying between them. Germline-derived CDR1 and CDR2 are MNHEY and SMNVEV (reference sequence). This CDR3 has 14 amino acids. The DNA of the CDR3 is TGTGCCAGCAGTCAGTTCGGGTCCAATCAGCCCCAGCATTTT. Translated: CASSQFGSNQPQHF.

V gene TRBV7-3 combines with J gene TRBJ1-4; 7 positions match TRBD1. Germline V lookup: CDR1 SGHTA, CDR2 FQGTGA. V trimming: 0 bases; J trimming: 5 bases; junction bases outside the gene matches: 3. The length of the CDR3 is 15 residues. This chain's CDR3 is CASSLTGQLNEKLFF. CDR3 DNA: TGTGCCAGCAGCTTAACGGGACAGCTGAATGAAAAACTGTTTTTT.

In its sample, this clonotype was seen many times. The genes are TRBV7-9 and TRBJ2-7; D unresolved. With 5 bases removed from V and 2 bases from J, the gap between germline ends came to 7 bases. This CDR3 has 12 residues. In germline, CDR1 is SEHNR, CDR2 FQNEAQ (reference sequence). The CDR3 protein is CASSPEAYEQYF. CDR3 in DNA: TGTGCCAGCAGCCCGGAAGCCTACGAGCAGTACTTC.

The chain recombines TRBV5-5 with TRBJ2-7, with 7 bases matching TRBD2. CDR1 and CDR2 (germline): SGHKS, YYEKEE (reference sequence). This CDR3 is built from 14 residues. Germline trimming cut 4 bases from V and 4 bases from J; bases unmatched to any gene: 8. CDR3: CASSPLGGGYEQYF. The CDR3, as DNA: TGTGCCAGCAGCCCACTGGGCGGGGGATACGAGCAGTACTTC.

This clonotype occurred a few times. The chain couples TRBV25-1 to TRBJ1-2, with 8 bases fitting TRBD1. V trimming: 5 bases; J trimming: 7 bases; junction bases outside the gene matches: 9. This CDR3 region has 14 residues. Germline V gives CDR1 MGHDK, CDR2 SYGVNS. CDR3 DNA: TGTGCCAGCAGTCTTAATACAGGGGGTGGTGGCTACACCTTC. Translated, it gives CASSLNTGGGGYTF.